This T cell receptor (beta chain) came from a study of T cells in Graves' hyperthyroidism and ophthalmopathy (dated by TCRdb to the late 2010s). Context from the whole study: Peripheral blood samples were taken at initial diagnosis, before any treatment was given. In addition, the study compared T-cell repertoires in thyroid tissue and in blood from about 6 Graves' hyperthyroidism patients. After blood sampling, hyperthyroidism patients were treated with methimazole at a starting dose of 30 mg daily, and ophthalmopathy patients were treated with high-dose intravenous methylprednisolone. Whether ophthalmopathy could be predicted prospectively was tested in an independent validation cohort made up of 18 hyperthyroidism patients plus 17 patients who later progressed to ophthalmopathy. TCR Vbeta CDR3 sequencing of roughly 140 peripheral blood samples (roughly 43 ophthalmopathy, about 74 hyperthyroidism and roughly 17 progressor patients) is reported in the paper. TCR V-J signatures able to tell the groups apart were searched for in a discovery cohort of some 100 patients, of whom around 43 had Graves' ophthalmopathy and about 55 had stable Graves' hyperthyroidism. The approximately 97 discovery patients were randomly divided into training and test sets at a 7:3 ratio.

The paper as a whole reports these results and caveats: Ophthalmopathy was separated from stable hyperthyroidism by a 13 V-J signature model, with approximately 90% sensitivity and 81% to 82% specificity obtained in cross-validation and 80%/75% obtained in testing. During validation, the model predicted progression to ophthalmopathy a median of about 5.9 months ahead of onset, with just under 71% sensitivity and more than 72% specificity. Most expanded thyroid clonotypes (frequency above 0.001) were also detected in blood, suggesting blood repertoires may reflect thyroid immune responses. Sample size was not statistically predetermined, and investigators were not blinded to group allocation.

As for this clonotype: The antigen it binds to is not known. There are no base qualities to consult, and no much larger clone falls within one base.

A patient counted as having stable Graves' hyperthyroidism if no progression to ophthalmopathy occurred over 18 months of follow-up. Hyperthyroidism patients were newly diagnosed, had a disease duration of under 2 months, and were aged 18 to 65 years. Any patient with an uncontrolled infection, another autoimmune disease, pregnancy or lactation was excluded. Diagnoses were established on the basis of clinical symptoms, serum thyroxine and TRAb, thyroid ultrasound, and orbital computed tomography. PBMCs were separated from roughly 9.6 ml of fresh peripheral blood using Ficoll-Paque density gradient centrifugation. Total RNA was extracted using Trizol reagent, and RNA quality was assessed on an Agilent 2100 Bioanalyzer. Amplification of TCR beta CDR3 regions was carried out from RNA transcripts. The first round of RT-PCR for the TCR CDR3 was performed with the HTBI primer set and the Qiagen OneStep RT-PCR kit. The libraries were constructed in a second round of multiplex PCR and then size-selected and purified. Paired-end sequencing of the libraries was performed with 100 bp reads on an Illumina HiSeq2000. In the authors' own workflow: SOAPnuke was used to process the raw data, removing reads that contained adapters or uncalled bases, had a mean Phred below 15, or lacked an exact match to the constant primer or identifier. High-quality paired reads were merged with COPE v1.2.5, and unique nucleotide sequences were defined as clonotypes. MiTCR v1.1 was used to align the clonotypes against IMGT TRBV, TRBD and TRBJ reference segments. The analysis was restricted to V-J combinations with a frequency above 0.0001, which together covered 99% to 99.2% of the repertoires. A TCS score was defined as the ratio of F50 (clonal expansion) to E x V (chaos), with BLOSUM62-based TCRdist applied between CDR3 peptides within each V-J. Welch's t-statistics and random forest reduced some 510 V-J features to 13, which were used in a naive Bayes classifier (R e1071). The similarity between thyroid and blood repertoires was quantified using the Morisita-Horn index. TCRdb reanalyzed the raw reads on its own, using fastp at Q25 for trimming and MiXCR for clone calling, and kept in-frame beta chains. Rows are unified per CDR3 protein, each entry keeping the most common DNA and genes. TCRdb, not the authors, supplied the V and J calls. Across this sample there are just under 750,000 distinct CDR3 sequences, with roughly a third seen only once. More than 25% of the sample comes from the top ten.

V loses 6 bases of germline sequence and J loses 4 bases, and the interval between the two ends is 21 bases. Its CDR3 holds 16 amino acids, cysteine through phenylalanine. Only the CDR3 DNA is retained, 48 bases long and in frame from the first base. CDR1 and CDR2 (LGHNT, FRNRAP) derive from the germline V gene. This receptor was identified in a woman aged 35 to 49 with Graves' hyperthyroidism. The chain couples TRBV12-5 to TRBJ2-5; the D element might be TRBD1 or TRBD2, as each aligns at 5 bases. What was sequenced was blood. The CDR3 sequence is CASGLSTGQSRETQYF. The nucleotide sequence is TGTGCTAGTGGCTTGAGTACGGGGCAGTCCCGAGAGACCCAGTACTTC.